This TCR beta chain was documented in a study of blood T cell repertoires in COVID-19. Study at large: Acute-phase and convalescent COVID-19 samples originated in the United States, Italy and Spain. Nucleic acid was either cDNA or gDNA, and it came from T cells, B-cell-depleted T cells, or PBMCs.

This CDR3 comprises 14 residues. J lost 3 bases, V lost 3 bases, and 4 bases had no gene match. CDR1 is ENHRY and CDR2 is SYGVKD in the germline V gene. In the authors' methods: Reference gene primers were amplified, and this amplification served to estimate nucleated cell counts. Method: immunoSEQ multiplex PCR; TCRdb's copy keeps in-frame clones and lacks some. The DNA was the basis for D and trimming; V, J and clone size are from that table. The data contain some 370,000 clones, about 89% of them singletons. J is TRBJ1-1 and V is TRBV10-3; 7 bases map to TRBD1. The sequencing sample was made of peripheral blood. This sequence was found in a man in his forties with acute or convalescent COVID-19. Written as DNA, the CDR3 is TGTGCCATCAGTGAAGGGGGCGTTGACACTGAAGCTTTCTTT. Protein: CAISEGGVDTEAFF.